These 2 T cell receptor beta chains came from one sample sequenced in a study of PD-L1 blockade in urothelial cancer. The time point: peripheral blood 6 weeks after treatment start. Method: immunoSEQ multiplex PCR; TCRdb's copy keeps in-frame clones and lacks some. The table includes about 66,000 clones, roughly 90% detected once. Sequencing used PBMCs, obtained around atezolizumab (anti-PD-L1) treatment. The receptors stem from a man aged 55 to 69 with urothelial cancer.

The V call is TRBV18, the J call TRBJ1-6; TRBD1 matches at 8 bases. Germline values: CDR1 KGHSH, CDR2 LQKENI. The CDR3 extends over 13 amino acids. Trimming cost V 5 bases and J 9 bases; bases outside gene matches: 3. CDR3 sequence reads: CASSTTGVSPLHF. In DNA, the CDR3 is TGTGCCAGCTCAACGACAGGGGTTTCACCCCTCCACTTT.

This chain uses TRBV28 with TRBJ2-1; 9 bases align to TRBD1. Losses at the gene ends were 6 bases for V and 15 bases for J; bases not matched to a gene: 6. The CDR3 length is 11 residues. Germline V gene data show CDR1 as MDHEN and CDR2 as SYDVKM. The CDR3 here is CASSTRQGVFF. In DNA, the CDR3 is TGTGCCAGCAGCACTCGACAGGGGGTGTTCTTC.